This record covers a single T cell receptor (beta chain). This record comes from a study of blood T cell repertoires in COVID-19. Adults between about 18 and 89 years of age took part from some 25 US areas. As handled by the study authors: For nucleated cells, counts were estimated from reference gene primer amplification. Data came from immunoSEQ multiplex PCR; TCRdb stores just in-frame clones and leaves some out. V and J calls plus clone size are reproduced from that table; the DNA served to infer D and trimming. The sample shows a few hundred thousand clones, more than 85% of them seen only once. Source material: PBMCs or T cells enriched from blood (not recorded which). The origin of this receptor is a woman between 25 and 40 years old who had recovered from COVID-19.

This CDR3 is CASRHPRRIGYTF. The CDR3 DNA sequence: TGTGCCAGCAGGCACCCTCGGCGGATTGGCTACACCTTC. This chain joins TRBV2 and TRBJ1-2; D remains ambiguous. Germline V gives CDR1 SNHLY, CDR2 FYNNEI. The CDR3 length is 13 residues. The V end was cut by 6 bases, the J end by 7 bases, with 15 bases between.